The rows below give T cell receptor beta chains drawn from one sample of a study of T cells in Graves' hyperthyroidism and ophthalmopathy. TCRdb processed the multiplex PCR reads anew with MiXCR; each CDR3 protein has one entry. The sample carries 450,000 to 600,000 distinct CDR3 sequences, around 15% recorded once. Sequencing input: blood. The source is a woman between 40 and 50 years old with Graves' hyperthyroidism. CDR3s include the opening cysteine and the closing phenylalanine or tryptophan. Clone size is stated in some rows and not others, as once, few, many or a class when expanded.

many,TRBJ1-2,TRBV27,CASSGGQGEGYTF
many,TRBJ1-2,TRBV7-9,CASSLASGNNYGYTF
few,TRBJ2-3,TRBV6-5,CASSYGPYSGRASDTQYF
many,TRBJ2-1,TRBV20-1,CSARDFGQAGDEQFF
many,TRBJ1-2,TRBV30,CAWTGGGGYTF
-,TRBJ2-3,TRBV4-2,CASSQDGAGAGGRDTQYF
many,TRBJ2-1,TRBV10-3,CAIRSGLAGAEQFF
-,TRBJ1-2,TRBV6-1,CAGGTAGYGYTF
many,TRBJ1-2,TRBV28,CASRTGTGGSGYTF
few,TRBJ2-7,TRBV29-1,CSVEVRARTSYEQYF
many,TRBJ1-1,TRBV12-5,CASGPTVGNTEAFF
many,TRBJ1-4,TRBV3-1,CASSQAKSRGGLATNEKLFF
few,TRBJ2-3,TRBV11-2,CASSPRRTGLTTDTQYF
many,TRBJ2-1,TRBV28,CASWTEEYNEQFF
once,TRBJ1-5,TRBV18,CASSPVDGDQPQHF
-,TRBJ1-2,TRBV6-1,CASSEADRTGYTF
-,TRBJ2-1,TRBV6-1,CASSEPGQGNYNEQFF
many,TRBJ2-7,TRBV3-1,CASSQRTYEQYF
many,TRBJ2-3,TRBV28,CASSSPKTGDPDTQYF
many,TRBJ1-1,TRBV28,CASSPIDRGDTEAFF
many,TRBJ1-2,TRBV18,CASSSPDRYGYTF
once,TRBJ2-1,TRBV5-4,CASSIPPGQGLGNEQFF
many,TRBJ2-7,TRBV28,CASSSLRDRFHEQYF
many,TRBJ2-5,TRBV7-8,CASSLALVETQYF
once,TRBJ2-1,TRBV12-3/TRBV12-4,CASSLRRGQGALSYNEQFF
many,TRBJ1-1,TRBV24-1,CATSESTDGANTEAFF
many,TRBJ1-2,TRBV11-2,CASRSGTGDNYGYTF
many,TRBJ1-2,TRBV2,CASSDYLRGASYGYTF
many,TRBJ2-5,TRBV7-2,CASSRQGGQETQYF
few,TRBJ1-6,TRBV4-2,CASSQNVRSPLHF
many,TRBJ2-7,TRBV11-2,CASSLVLDNSYEQYF
few,TRBJ2-2,TRBV28,CASSLAGGPVTGELFF
many,TRBJ2-7,TRBV4-1,CASSQVDMGWSYEQYF
many,TRBJ1-1,TRBV12-3/TRBV12-4,CASSLGGKMNTEAFF
many,TRBJ1-1,TRBV27,CASSLYRVGTEAFF
few,TRBJ1-2,TRBV5-1,CASSLGSGVYGYTF
-,TRBJ2-1,TRBV6-1,CASSEAPRPATLISYNEQFF
many,TRBJ2-1,TRBV30,CAWSVLAGGYNEQFF
few,TRBJ1-2,TRBV28,CASRPSLPEGYTF
few,TRBJ2-7,TRBV28,CASSPIRGSSGTYEQYF
few,TRBJ2-6,TRBV29-1,CSVEWVAGDGSGANVLTF
few,TRBJ2-1,TRBV4-1,CASSQQTNNEQFF
many,TRBJ2-1,TRBV20-1,CSARNRGDGEQFF
-,TRBJ1-2,TRBV7-9,CASSLVIGGGYGYTF
-,TRBJ2-7,TRBV10-1,CASSDTGPSRDEQYF
few,TRBJ2-3,TRBV27,CASSLRLAGITDTQYF
many,TRBJ2-1,TRBV6-2/TRBV6-3,CATQSLNEQFF
few,TRBJ1-6,TRBV6-1,CASSEWSPSPLHF
many,TRBJ2-3,TRBV7-9,CASSQALRENTQYF
few,TRBJ2-1,TRBV6-1,CASSEQGSEQFF
few,TRBJ1-4,TRBV7-2,CASSLYRGGINEKLFF
-,TRBJ1-5,TRBV20-1,CSARDRSQPQHF
few,TRBJ1-1,TRBV25-1,CASSERDEMNTEAFF
many,TRBJ2-7,TRBV5-6,CASSYTTAGYEQYF
few,TRBJ2-5,TRBV20-1,CSARPVVQETQYF